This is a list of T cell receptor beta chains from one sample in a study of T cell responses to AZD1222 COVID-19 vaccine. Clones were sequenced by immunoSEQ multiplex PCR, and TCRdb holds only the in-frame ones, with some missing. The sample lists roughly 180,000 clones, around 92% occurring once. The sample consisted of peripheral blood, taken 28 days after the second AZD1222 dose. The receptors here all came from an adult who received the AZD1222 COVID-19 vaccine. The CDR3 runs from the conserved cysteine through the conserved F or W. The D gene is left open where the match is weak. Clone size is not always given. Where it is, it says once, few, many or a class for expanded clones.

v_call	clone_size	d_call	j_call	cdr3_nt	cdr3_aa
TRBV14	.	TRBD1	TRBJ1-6	TGTGCCAGCAGCACGGGACAGGGGAATTCACCCCTCCACTTT	CASSTGQGNSPLHF
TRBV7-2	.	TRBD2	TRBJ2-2	TGTGCCAGCAGCTTAAGGGCTAGCGGGGGTCGGGAGCTGTTTTTT	CASSLRASGGRELFF
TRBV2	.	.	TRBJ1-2	TGTGCCAGCAGTGAAGGGTCACCGCGGAACTATGGCTACACCTTC	CASSEGSPRNYGYTF
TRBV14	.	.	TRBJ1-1	TGTGCCAGCAGCCAAGATCCTGAAGCTTTCTTT	CASSQDPEAFF
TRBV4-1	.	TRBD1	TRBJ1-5	TGCGCCAGCAGCCAAGATGGGACAGGGATGGGTCAGCCCCAGCATTTT	CASSQDGTGMGQPQHF
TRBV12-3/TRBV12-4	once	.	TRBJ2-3	TGTGCCAGCGCCGCTTTGGGTACGCAGTATTTT	CASAALGTQYF
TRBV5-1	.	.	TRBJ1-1	TGCGCCAGCAGCCGGACAGCCATCACTGAAGCTTTCTTT	CASSRTAITEAFF
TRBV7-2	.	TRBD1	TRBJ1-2	TGTGCCAGCAGCTCACAACCGGGACAGGGCTATGGCTACACCTTC	CASSSQPGQGYGYTF
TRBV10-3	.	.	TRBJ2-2	TGTGCCATCAGTGAGTGGGGGGACAGCCGGAACACCGGGGAGCTGTTTTTT	CAISEWGDSRNTGELFF
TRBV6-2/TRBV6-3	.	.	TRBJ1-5	TGTGCCAGCAGCTTCAATCAGCCCCAGCATTTT	CASSFNQPQHF
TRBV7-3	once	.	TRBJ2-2	TGTGCCAGCAGCTTAACGTACTGGGACCTCACCGGGGAGCTGTTTTTT	CASSLTYWDLTGELFF
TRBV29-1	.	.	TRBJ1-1	TGCAGCGTTGGGAGGCTTGGGACAAAGAACACTGAAGCTTTCTTT	CSVGRLGTKNTEAFF
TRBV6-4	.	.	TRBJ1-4	TGTGCCAGCAGTCGGGAACACCGGGCAAATGAAAAACTGTTTTTT	CASSREHRANEKLFF
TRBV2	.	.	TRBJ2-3	TGTGCCAGTCTCGTGGCAGCAACGGCGGATACGCAGTATTTT	CASLVAATADTQYF
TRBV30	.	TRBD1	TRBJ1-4	TGTGCCTGGAGGAAGGGACAGGTGGGGGAAAAACTGTTTTTT	CAWRKGQVGEKLFF
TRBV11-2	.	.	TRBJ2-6	TGTGCCAGCAGCTTAGAACCATCTGGGGCCAACGTCCTGACTTTC	CASSLEPSGANVLTF
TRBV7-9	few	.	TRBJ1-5	TGTGCCAGCAGCTTAGGTACAGAAGAGAATCAGCCCCAGCATTTT	CASSLGTEENQPQHF
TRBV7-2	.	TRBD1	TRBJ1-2	TGTGCCAGCAGCCCGAGTGGTAGGACAGGGTCTCTATTGGATGGCTACACCTTC	CASSPSGRTGSLLDGYTF
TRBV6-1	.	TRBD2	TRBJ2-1	TGTGCCAGCAGTGAAAGGCTAGCGGGACCATACAATGAGCAGTTCTTC	CASSERLAGPYNEQFF
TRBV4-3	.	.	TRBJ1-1	TGCGCCAGCAGCCGAAGTGGCGGGATGAACACTGAAGCTTTCTTT	CASSRSGGMNTEAFF